These T cell receptor beta chains were read from a single sample in a study of blood T cells in healthy people across ages. TCRdb redid the calling of the 5' RACE reads with MiXCR, one entry per CDR3 protein. The top ten clones hold roughly 51% of a sample with roughly 410,000 distinct CDR3 sequences, 50% to 60% of them seen once. What was sequenced was blood. The receptor set was obtained from a man aged 55 to 70 in good health. The CDR3 runs from the conserved cysteine through the conserved F or W. D genes are given only for firm matches. Size is stated for part of the rows, as once, few or many counts, or as a class when the clone is expanded.

v_gene: TRBV2
d_gene: .
abundance: few
j_gene: TRBJ1-5
CDR3aa: CASSESQRRRPNQPQHF
CDR3nt: TGTGCCAGCAGTGAGTCTCAGAGGAGGAGGCCAAATCAGCCCCAGCATTTT

v_gene: TRBV5-1
d_gene: .
abundance: .
j_gene: TRBJ1-4
CDR3aa: CASSQDSTNEKLFF
CDR3nt: TGCGCCAGCAGCCAGGACAGCACTAATGAAAAACTGTTTTTT

v_gene: TRBV6-1
d_gene: .
abundance: once
j_gene: TRBJ2-5
CDR3aa: CASTGEAWRAETQYF
CDR3nt: TGTGCCAGTACCGGGGAGGCATGGAGGGCAGAGACCCAGTACTTC

v_gene: TRBV7-6
d_gene: TRBD1
abundance: .
j_gene: TRBJ2-7
CDR3aa: CASSPTGAEQYF
CDR3nt: TGTGCCAGCAGCCCCACAGGGGCCGAGCAGTACTTC

v_gene: TRBV21-1
d_gene: .
abundance: once
j_gene: TRBJ2-4
CDR3aa: CASSKASGPARKPAKNIQYF
CDR3nt: TGTGCCAGCAGCAAAGCATCCGGGCCCGCGAGGAAGCCAGCCAAAAACATTCAGTACTTC

v_gene: TRBV5-4
d_gene: TRBD2
abundance: .
j_gene: TRBJ2-7
CDR3aa: CASSLPRLAGSGEQYF
CDR3nt: TGTGCCAGCAGCTTGCCAAGACTAGCGGGATCGGGCGAGCAGTACTTC

v_gene: TRBV27
d_gene: TRBD1
abundance: many
j_gene: TRBJ2-7
CDR3aa: CASSGTGRPYEQYF
CDR3nt: TGTGCCAGCAGTGGGACAGGGAGGCCCTACGAGCAGTACTTC

v_gene: TRBV29-1
d_gene: .
abundance: .
j_gene: TRBJ2-7
CDR3aa: CSVGEQGFYEQYF
CDR3nt: TGCAGCGTTGGGGAACAGGGATTCTACGAGCAGTACTTC

v_gene: TRBV3-1
d_gene: TRBD1
abundance: few
j_gene: TRBJ2-1
CDR3aa: CASRRTGAPYNEQFF
CDR3nt: TGTGCCAGCAGACGGACAGGAGCACCCTACAATGAGCAGTTCTTC

v_gene: TRBV11-2
d_gene: TRBD1
abundance: .
j_gene: TRBJ2-7
CDR3aa: CASSKPGTVPSYEQYF
CDR3nt: TGTGCCAGCAGCAAACCTGGGACAGTGCCCTCCTACGAGCAGTACTTC

v_gene: TRBV5-1
d_gene: .
abundance: .
j_gene: TRBJ2-1
CDR3aa: CASSLRAGTLSSYNEQFF
CDR3nt: TGCGCCAGCAGCTTGCGGGCAGGGACCCTCTCATCCTACAATGAGCAGTTCTTC

v_gene: TRBV27
d_gene: .
abundance: few
j_gene: TRBJ2-7
CDR3aa: CASSSQASVGEQYF
CDR3nt: TGTGCCAGCAGTTCTCAGGCTAGCGTGGGTGAGCAGTACTTC

v_gene: TRBV14
d_gene: TRBD1
abundance: .
j_gene: TRBJ1-1
CDR3aa: CASSPYQGQGAQAFF
CDR3nt: TGTGCCAGCAGCCCGTATCAGGGACAGGGGGCTCAAGCTTTCTTT

v_gene: TRBV7-2
d_gene: .
abundance: few
j_gene: TRBJ2-3
CDR3aa: CASSFSPTDTQYF
CDR3nt: TGTGCCAGCAGCTTTTCCCCCACAGATACGCAGTATTTT

v_gene: TRBV7-2
d_gene: .
abundance: .
j_gene: TRBJ2-1
CDR3aa: CASSLREVSYNEQFF
CDR3nt: TGTGCCAGCAGCTTAAGGGAGGTCTCCTACAATGAGCAGTTCTTC

v_gene: TRBV6-5
d_gene: TRBD1
abundance: .
j_gene: TRBJ2-1
CDR3aa: CASSQTGALYNEQFF
CDR3nt: TGTGCCAGCAGTCAAACAGGGGCCCTCTACAATGAGCAGTTCTTC

v_gene: TRBV12-5
d_gene: .
abundance: .
j_gene: TRBJ2-7
CDR3aa: CATSPGSPYEQYF
CDR3nt: TGTGCTACCTCCCCCGGGAGCCCCTACGAGCAGTACTTC

v_gene: TRBV29-1
d_gene: TRBD2
abundance: .
j_gene: TRBJ2-1
CDR3aa: CSVGEGPNEQFF
CDR3nt: TGCAGCGTTGGGGAGGGTCCCAATGAGCAGTTCTTC

v_gene: TRBV4-1
d_gene: .
abundance: .
j_gene: TRBJ1-6
CDR3aa: CASSQEGRPTNSPLHF
CDR3nt: TGCGCCAGCAGCCAAGAAGGTAGACCGACCAATTCACCCCTCCACTTT

v_gene: TRBV20-1
d_gene: .
abundance: .
j_gene: TRBJ2-7
CDR3aa: CSARDEVIGASYEQYF
CDR3nt: TGCAGTGCTAGAGATGAAGTCATCGGGGCCTCCTACGAGCAGTACTTC

v_gene: TRBV12-3/TRBV12-4
d_gene: TRBD1
abundance: .
j_gene: TRBJ1-1
CDR3aa: CASSPGGPNTEAFF
CDR3nt: TGTGCCAGCAGCCCAGGGGGGCCGAACACTGAAGCTTTCTTT

v_gene: TRBV25-1
d_gene: .
abundance: few
j_gene: TRBJ1-2
CDR3aa: CASRGVGRAKGYTF
CDR3nt: TGTGCCAGCAGGGGGGTCGGCAGGGCGAAGGGCTACACCTTC

v_gene: TRBV14
d_gene: TRBD2
abundance: many
j_gene: TRBJ2-1
CDR3aa: CASSPPGGILTHNEQFF
CDR3nt: TGTGCCAGCAGCCCACCCGGGGGGATACTCACCCACAATGAGCAGTTCTTC

v_gene: TRBV6-2/TRBV6-3
d_gene: TRBD1
abundance: few
j_gene: TRBJ2-7
CDR3aa: CASSYGQARDEQYF
CDR3nt: TGTGCCAGCAGTTACGGACAGGCTCGTGACGAGCAGTACTTC

v_gene: TRBV5-5
d_gene: TRBD2
abundance: many
j_gene: TRBJ2-7
CDR3aa: CASSLGTSGIYEQYF
CDR3nt: TGTGCCAGCAGCTTGGGGACTAGCGGGATCTACGAGCAGTACTTC

v_gene: TRBV20-1
d_gene: TRBD2
abundance: once
j_gene: TRBJ2-5
CDR3aa: CSPRAGGTQYF
CDR3nt: TGCAGCCCTCGGGCGGGGGGGACCCAGTACTTC

v_gene: TRBV6-5
d_gene: TRBD2
abundance: once
j_gene: TRBJ2-5
CDR3aa: CASTLAGGSQETQYF
CDR3nt: TGTGCCAGCACTCTAGCGGGGGGAAGTCAAGAGACCCAGTACTTC

v_gene: TRBV27
d_gene: .
abundance: few
j_gene: TRBJ2-1
CDR3aa: CASSRDQGYYNEQFF
CDR3nt: TGTGCCAGCAGCCGAGACCAGGGTTACTACAATGAGCAGTTCTTC

v_gene: TRBV6-1
d_gene: .
abundance: .
j_gene: TRBJ2-5
CDR3aa: CASKATRTGSIETQYF
CDR3nt: TGTGCCAGCAAGGCGACCCGAACAGGGTCTATAGAGACCCAGTACTTC

v_gene: TRBV27
d_gene: .
abundance: .
j_gene: TRBJ1-1
CDR3aa: CASSLVGGQATEAFF
CDR3nt: TGTGCCAGCAGTTTAGTCGGGGGGCAGGCCACTGAAGCTTTCTTT

v_gene: TRBV13
d_gene: .
abundance: .
j_gene: TRBJ2-3
CDR3aa: CASSHGGFSTDTQYF
CDR3nt: TGTGCCAGCAGCCACGGGGGCTTTAGCACAGATACGCAGTATTTT

v_gene: TRBV3-1
d_gene: TRBD1
abundance: few
j_gene: TRBJ2-3
CDR3aa: CASQVGTGTDTQYF
CDR3nt: TGTGCCAGCCAAGTCGGGACAGGGACAGATACGCAGTATTTT

v_gene: TRBV28
d_gene: .
abundance: .
j_gene: TRBJ2-1
CDR3aa: CASSLYELNEQFF
CDR3nt: TGTGCCAGCAGTTTATACGAACTCAATGAGCAGTTCTTC

v_gene: TRBV30
d_gene: TRBD2
abundance: .
j_gene: TRBJ2-3
CDR3aa: CAGRYYLAGDSDTQYF
CDR3nt: TGTGCCGGCAGGTACTATTTAGCGGGAGACTCAGATACGCAGTATTTT

v_gene: TRBV7-2
d_gene: .
abundance: once
j_gene: TRBJ1-1
CDR3aa: CAGGDRNTESFF
CDR3nt: TGTGCAGGGGGAGACAGGAACACCGAATCTTTCTTT

v_gene: TRBV7-9
d_gene: TRBD1
abundance: .
j_gene: TRBJ2-5
CDR3aa: CASSFPGQGARGIQYF
CDR3nt: TGTGCCAGCAGCTTTCCAGGGCAGGGGGCAAGAGGGATCCAGTACTTC

v_gene: TRBV2
d_gene: .
abundance: .
j_gene: TRBJ2-3
CDR3aa: CASRGRTQGSTDTQYF
CDR3nt: TGTGCCAGCAGGGGACGGACACAAGGGAGCACAGATACGCAGTATTTT

v_gene: TRBV5-1
d_gene: TRBD2
abundance: .
j_gene: TRBJ2-5
CDR3aa: CASSKGLPGETQYF
CDR3nt: TGCGCCAGCAGCAAGGGACTACCAGGAGAGACCCAGTACTTC

v_gene: TRBV25-1
d_gene: TRBD2
abundance: few
j_gene: TRBJ2-7
CDR3aa: CALKSKAGVYEQYF
CDR3nt: TGTGCCCTAAAGTCGAAAGCGGGAGTGTACGAGCAGTACTTC

v_gene: TRBV9
d_gene: TRBD1
abundance: .
j_gene: TRBJ2-5
CDR3aa: CASSSRTGKEETQYF
CDR3nt: TGTGCCAGCAGCTCCCGGACAGGAAAAGAAGAGACCCAGTACTTC

v_gene: TRBV20-1
d_gene: TRBD2
abundance: .
j_gene: TRBJ2-5
CDR3aa: CSADQLAGRETQYF
CDR3nt: TGCAGTGCTGACCAGCTAGCGGGAAGAGAGACCCAGTACTTC

v_gene: TRBV4-3
d_gene: .
abundance: .
j_gene: TRBJ2-5
CDR3aa: CASNHTARTQETQYF
CDR3nt: TGCGCCAGCAACCACACAGCTCGGACCCAAGAGACCCAGTACTTC

v_gene: TRBV7-3
d_gene: TRBD2
abundance: .
j_gene: TRBJ2-1
CDR3aa: CASSLTSGRANEQFF
CDR3nt: TGTGCCAGCAGCTTAACTAGCGGGAGGGCGAATGAGCAGTTCTTC

v_gene: TRBV11-2
d_gene: .
abundance: few
j_gene: TRBJ2-1
CDR3aa: CASSSEWGLQFF
CDR3nt: TGTGCCAGCAGCTCGGAGTGGGGACTCCAGTTCTTC

v_gene: TRBV27
d_gene: .
abundance: .
j_gene: TRBJ1-4
CDR3aa: CASSLSSRSNEKLFF
CDR3nt: TGTGCCAGCAGTTTATCGTCGAGAAGTAATGAAAAACTGTTTTTT

v_gene: TRBV7-9
d_gene: TRBD2
abundance: .
j_gene: TRBJ2-2
CDR3aa: CASSTTTSGRTGELFF
CDR3nt: TGTGCCAGCAGCACCACGACTAGCGGGAGAACCGGGGAGCTGTTTTTT

v_gene: TRBV2
d_gene: TRBD2
abundance: .
j_gene: TRBJ2-1
CDR3aa: CASNRLAADDMQFF
CDR3nt: TGTGCCAGCAACCGACTAGCCGCCGATGATATGCAGTTCTTC

v_gene: TRBV6-6
d_gene: .
abundance: few
j_gene: TRBJ2-5
CDR3aa: CASSPRDLQETQYF
CDR3nt: TGTGCCAGCAGTCCACGAGACCTACAAGAGACCCAGTACTTC

v_gene: TRBV6-5
d_gene: TRBD1
abundance: .
j_gene: TRBJ1-6
CDR3aa: CASSLGDRLNSPLHF
CDR3nt: TGTGCCAGCAGTTTGGGGGACAGGCTGAATTCACCCCTCCACTTT

v_gene: TRBV6-5
d_gene: .
abundance: .
j_gene: TRBJ1-5
CDR3aa: CASSPGGGLKNQPQHF
CDR3nt: TGTGCCAGCAGCCCGGGAGGGGGTCTGAAAAATCAGCCCCAGCATTTT

v_gene: TRBV11-2
d_gene: .
abundance: .
j_gene: TRBJ1-2
CDR3aa: CASGLRRGGPGPLDGYTF
CDR3nt: TGTGCCAGCGGCTTAAGACGAGGAGGGCCTGGACCCCTTGATGGCTACACCTTC

v_gene: TRBV11-2
d_gene: TRBD1
abundance: .
j_gene: TRBJ2-5
CDR3aa: CASSLVAGGLETQYF
CDR3nt: TGTGCCAGCAGCTTAGTAGCAGGGGGCCTGGAGACCCAGTACTTC

v_gene: TRBV20-1
d_gene: .
abundance: .
j_gene: TRBJ2-3
CDR3aa: CSAGGWGVADTQYF
CDR3nt: TGCAGTGCGGGTGGGTGGGGGGTTGCAGATACGCAGTATTTT